The clone carrying this T cell receptor beta chain was observed a handful of times. The data derive from a study of blood T cell repertoires in COVID-19. Study summary: Nucleic acid was either cDNA or gDNA, and it came from T cells, B-cell-depleted T cells, or PBMCs.

This CDR3 comprises 16 residues. Germline V lookup: CDR1 KGHDR, CDR2 SFDVKD. V shed 4 bases, J shed 1 base, and the junction held 5 bases outside the gene matches. Per the original methods: Estimated nucleated cell counts came from reference gene primer amplification. Clones were read by immunoSEQ multiplex PCR, and TCRdb kept only the in-frame ones, dropping some. That table gives V, J and clone size, and the DNA gave D and trimming. The sample carries about 190,000 clones, around 79% recorded once. Material: peripheral blood. This receptor was taken from a man aged 50 to 59 who had recovered from COVID-19. The chain links TRBV24-1 to TRBJ2-3, with TRBD2 matching over 9 bases. The CDR3 loop reads CATSDLSGRGTDTQYF. The CDR3 nucleotides read TGTGCCACCAGTGACCTTAGCGGGAGAGGCACAGATACGCAGTATTTT.